This is a list of T cell receptor beta chains from one sample in a study of T cell responses to AZD1222 COVID-19 vaccine. This table comes from immunoSEQ multiplex PCR, and its TCRdb copy is limited to in-frame clones, with some not included. The sample records 150,000 to 200,000 clones, roughly 93% being singletons. Sequences were derived from peripheral blood, sampled on day 0 of AZD1222 vaccination. The receptors come from an adult in good health. Both conserved end residues are part of each CDR3. Each record gives: CDR3 protein, CDR3 DNA, J gene, V gene, clone size, D gene. A D gene is named only where the DNA matches it firmly. Size tells how often a clone was seen (once, few, many) or the class of an expanded clone, and some rows leave it out.

CDR3 protein: CASSKYRRGRHEKLFF
CDR3 DNA: TGTGCCAGCAGCAAATACAGGCGGGGGCGGCATGAAAAACTGTTTTTT
J gene: TRBJ1-4
V gene: TRBV21-1
clone size: .
D gene: .

CDR3 protein: CASKGRYYSNQPQHF
CDR3 DNA: TGTGCCAGCAAGGGCAGATACTATAGCAATCAGCCCCAGCATTTT
J gene: TRBJ1-5
V gene: TRBV27
clone size: .
D gene: .

CDR3 protein: CASSPSFDRTISNQPQHF
CDR3 DNA: TGTGCCAGTAGTCCTTCCTTCGACCGGACCATTAGCAATCAGCCCCAGCATTTT
J gene: TRBJ1-5
V gene: TRBV19
clone size: .
D gene: .

CDR3 protein: CASSLPRTGVAEQYF
CDR3 DNA: TGTGCCAGCAGTCTCCCGAGGACAGGGGTAGCCGAGCAGTACTTC
J gene: TRBJ2-7
V gene: TRBV27
clone size: .
D gene: TRBD1

CDR3 protein: CALGRGYGYTF
CDR3 DNA: TGTGCACTAGGACGGGGCTATGGCTACACCTTC
J gene: TRBJ1-2
V gene: TRBV5-4
clone size: once
D gene: .

CDR3 protein: CASSHPPSGGNQPQHF
CDR3 DNA: TGCGCCAGCAGCCACCCTCCAAGTGGGGGCAATCAGCCCCAGCATTTT
J gene: TRBJ1-5
V gene: TRBV4-1
clone size: .
D gene: .

CDR3 protein: CASSQGRSNEKLFF
CDR3 DNA: TGTGCCAGCAGCCAAGGACGGAGTAATGAAAAACTGTTTTTT
J gene: TRBJ1-4
V gene: TRBV4-2
clone size: .
D gene: .

CDR3 protein: CASSTRDGNTGELFF
CDR3 DNA: TGTGCCAGCAGCACCCGGGACGGGAACACCGGGGAGCTGTTTTTT
J gene: TRBJ2-2
V gene: TRBV7-8
clone size: .
D gene: .

CDR3 protein: CASSPQGGVEAFF
CDR3 DNA: TGTGCCAGCTCACCCCAGGGGGGGGTTGAAGCTTTCTTT
J gene: TRBJ1-1
V gene: TRBV18
clone size: .
D gene: TRBD1

CDR3 protein: CASSQDDRKYSNQPQHF
CDR3 DNA: TGTGCCAGCAGCCAAGATGACAGAAAATATAGCAATCAGCCCCAGCATTTT
J gene: TRBJ1-5
V gene: TRBV4-2
clone size: .
D gene: .

CDR3 protein: CASSLAGTVLYQETQYF
CDR3 DNA: TGTGCCAGCAGCTTAGCGGGTACTGTTTTGTACCAAGAGACCCAGTACTTC
J gene: TRBJ2-5
V gene: TRBV11-2
clone size: .
D gene: .

CDR3 protein: CASAGDPDAEKLFF
CDR3 DNA: TGTGCCAGCGCCGGGGACCCCGACGCTGAAAAACTGTTTTTT
J gene: TRBJ1-4
V gene: TRBV2
clone size: .
D gene: .

CDR3 protein: CASSQDRGLASYEQYF
CDR3 DNA: TGTGCCAGCAGCCAAGATAGGGGACTAGCTTCGTACGAGCAGTACTTC
J gene: TRBJ2-7
V gene: TRBV14
clone size: .
D gene: TRBD2

CDR3 protein: CASSELTGAYGYTF
CDR3 DNA: TGTGCCAGCAGTGAACTCACAGGGGCCTATGGCTACACCTTC
J gene: TRBJ1-2
V gene: TRBV25-1
clone size: .
D gene: TRBD1

CDR3 protein: CASSLASLSRTGYTF
CDR3 DNA: TGTGCCAGCAGCTTAGCTTCCCTCTCGCGAACTGGCTACACCTTC
J gene: TRBJ1-2
V gene: TRBV7-9
clone size: .
D gene: .

CDR3 protein: CASSPRLGRALSYEQYF
CDR3 DNA: TGTGCCAGCAGCCCCAGGCTGGGACGCGCTCTCTCCTACGAGCAGTACTTC
J gene: TRBJ2-7
V gene: TRBV9
clone size: .
D gene: .

CDR3 protein: CSVEAMLGTQYF
CDR3 DNA: TGCAGCGTTGAAGCAATGCTGGGGACCCAGTACTTC
J gene: TRBJ2-5
V gene: TRBV29-1
clone size: .
D gene: .

CDR3 protein: CASSQATDYLMTQYF
CDR3 DNA: TGTGCCAGCAGCCAGGCAACCGACTACCTGATGACCCAGTACTTC
J gene: TRBJ2-5
V gene: TRBV4-2
clone size: .
D gene: .

CDR3 protein: CASSQDQASNYEQYF
CDR3 DNA: TGCGCCAGCAGCCAAGATCAGGCGTCCAACTACGAGCAGTACTTC
J gene: TRBJ2-7
V gene: TRBV4-1
clone size: .
D gene: .

CDR3 protein: CASSGTFDGYTF
CDR3 DNA: TGCGCCAGCAGCGGAACCTTTGATGGCTACACCTTC
J gene: TRBJ1-2
V gene: TRBV4-1
clone size: .
D gene: .

CDR3 protein: CASSPGSRTGSYEQYF
CDR3 DNA: TGTGCCAGCAGCCCAGGGTCAAGGACAGGATCCTACGAGCAGTACTTC
J gene: TRBJ2-7
V gene: TRBV14
clone size: .
D gene: TRBD1

CDR3 protein: CASSSTADTQYF
CDR3 DNA: TGTGCCAGCAGTTCGACAGCGGATACGCAGTATTTT
J gene: TRBJ2-3
V gene: TRBV6-5
clone size: .
D gene: .

CDR3 protein: CASPRIFGHTIYF
CDR3 DNA: TGTGCCAGCCCCCGGATTTTCGGACACACCATATATTTT
J gene: TRBJ1-3
V gene: TRBV6-5
clone size: .
D gene: .

CDR3 protein: CASSQAASVTTEAFF
CDR3 DNA: TGTGCCAGCAGCCAAGCGGCAAGCGTGACCACTGAAGCTTTCTTT
J gene: TRBJ1-1
V gene: TRBV3-1/TRBV3-2
clone size: .
D gene: .

CDR3 protein: CASRGGERRMYGYTF
CDR3 DNA: TGTGCCAGCCGGGGGGGAGAGAGGAGGATGTATGGCTACACCTTC
J gene: TRBJ1-2
V gene: TRBV6-5
clone size: .
D gene: .

CDR3 protein: CATSGPGPDSLYEQYF
CDR3 DNA: TGTGCCACCAGCGGACCCGGCCCGGACAGCCTCTACGAGCAGTACTTC
J gene: TRBJ2-7
V gene: TRBV15
clone size: .
D gene: .

CDR3 protein: CAWSQSGDQPQHF
CDR3 DNA: TGTGCCTGGAGCCAGTCAGGGGATCAGCCCCAGCATTTT
J gene: TRBJ1-5
V gene: TRBV30
clone size: .
D gene: .

CDR3 protein: CASTTGPRMNTEAFF
CDR3 DNA: TGTGCCAGCACTACAGGGCCGAGAATGAACACTGAAGCTTTCTTT
J gene: TRBJ1-1
V gene: TRBV9
clone size: .
D gene: .

CDR3 protein: CAWSRAGGRTQYF
CDR3 DNA: TGTGCCTGGAGTCGGGCGGGAGGCCGTACGCAGTATTTT
J gene: TRBJ2-3
V gene: TRBV30
clone size: .
D gene: TRBD2

CDR3 protein: CATSDLQDREAFF
CDR3 DNA: TGTGCCACCAGTGATTTGCAGGACAGGGAAGCTTTCTTT
J gene: TRBJ1-1
V gene: TRBV24-1
clone size: .
D gene: TRBD1

CDR3 protein: CASSPARSWGYGYTF
CDR3 DNA: TGCGCCAGCAGCCCAGCTAGATCTTGGGGCTATGGCTACACCTTC
J gene: TRBJ1-2
V gene: TRBV4-1
clone size: once
D gene: .

CDR3 protein: CASALNYGYTF
CDR3 DNA: TGTGCCAGCGCACTGAACTATGGCTACACCTTC
J gene: TRBJ1-2
V gene: TRBV12-3/TRBV12-4
clone size: .
D gene: .

CDR3 protein: CASSLGPRYEQYF
CDR3 DNA: TGTGCCAGCAGTTTAGGCCCTCGATACGAGCAGTACTTC
J gene: TRBJ2-7
V gene: TRBV27
clone size: .
D gene: .

CDR3 protein: CAISEPGQGYNEKLFF
CDR3 DNA: TGTGCCATCAGTGAGCCGGGACAGGGATATAATGAAAAACTGTTTTTT
J gene: TRBJ1-4
V gene: TRBV10-3
clone size: .
D gene: TRBD1

CDR3 protein: CASSGTKPYPTIRQFF
CDR3 DNA: TGCGCCAGCAGCGGGACAAAACCGTATCCTACAATCCGGCAGTTCTTC
J gene: TRBJ2-1
V gene: TRBV5-1
clone size: .
D gene: .

CDR3 protein: CASEDRGHYSGELFF
CDR3 DNA: TGTGCCAGCGAAGACAGGGGGCACTACTCCGGGGAGCTGTTTTTT
J gene: TRBJ2-2
V gene: TRBV25-1
clone size: .
D gene: TRBD1

CDR3 protein: CASSLAPGGLGNEQFF
CDR3 DNA: TGCGCCAGCAGCTTGGCCCCCGGGGGGCTGGGGAATGAGCAGTTCTTC
J gene: TRBJ2-1
V gene: TRBV5-1
clone size: .
D gene: .

CDR3 protein: CAISESGYEKLFF
CDR3 DNA: TGTGCCATCAGTGAGTCAGGGTATGAAAAACTGTTTTTT
J gene: TRBJ1-4
V gene: TRBV10-3
clone size: .
D gene: .

CDR3 protein: CASSLDRGNYNEQFF
CDR3 DNA: TGTGCCAGCAGCTTGGACAGGGGGAACTACAATGAGCAGTTCTTC
J gene: TRBJ2-1
V gene: TRBV11-2
clone size: .
D gene: TRBD1

CDR3 protein: CASSLSRGVNYGYTF
CDR3 DNA: TGTGCCAGCAGCTTAAGCCGAGGAGTTAACTATGGCTACACCTTC
J gene: TRBJ1-2
V gene: TRBV7-2
clone size: .
D gene: .

CDR3 protein: CASSATGTSVYYEQYF
CDR3 DNA: TGTGCCAGTAGCGCGACCGGGACTAGCGTCTACTACGAGCAGTACTTC
J gene: TRBJ2-7
V gene: TRBV19
clone size: .
D gene: TRBD2

CDR3 protein: CASSEWHPRNEQYF
CDR3 DNA: TGTGCCAGCAGTGAATGGCATCCACGTAACGAGCAGTACTTC
J gene: TRBJ2-7
V gene: TRBV25-1
clone size: .
D gene: .

CDR3 protein: CASSPPGATRGDEQFF
CDR3 DNA: TGTGCCAGCTCACCACCGGGAGCCACAAGGGGCGATGAGCAGTTCTTC
J gene: TRBJ2-1
V gene: TRBV18
clone size: .
D gene: .

CDR3 protein: CASSQGVTGGNEQYF
CDR3 DNA: TGCGCCAGCAGCCAGGGGGTTACAGGGGGCAACGAGCAGTACTTC
J gene: TRBJ2-7
V gene: TRBV4-1
clone size: .
D gene: TRBD1

CDR3 protein: CASGFDGYSNQPQHF
CDR3 DNA: TGTGCTAGTGGTTTCGACGGGTATAGCAATCAGCCCCAGCATTTT
J gene: TRBJ1-5
V gene: TRBV12-5
clone size: .
D gene: .

CDR3 protein: CASSLAGRYLTYNEQFF
CDR3 DNA: TGCGCCAGCAGCTTGGCCGGTCGGTACTTGACCTACAATGAGCAGTTCTTC
J gene: TRBJ2-1
V gene: TRBV5-1
clone size: .
D gene: .

CDR3 protein: CASSQGSGNTIYF
CDR3 DNA: TGTGCCAGCAGTCAGGGATCTGGAAACACCATATATTTT
J gene: TRBJ1-3
V gene: TRBV6-5
clone size: few
D gene: .

CDR3 protein: CASSMGDRTYGYTF
CDR3 DNA: TGTGCCAGTAGTATGGGAGACCGGACTTATGGCTACACCTTC
J gene: TRBJ1-2
V gene: TRBV19
clone size: .
D gene: .

CDR3 protein: CASSQGSGSRETQYF
CDR3 DNA: TGTGCCAGCAGCCAAGGTAGCGGGAGTAGAGAGACCCAGTACTTC
J gene: TRBJ2-5
V gene: TRBV3-1/TRBV3-2
clone size: .
D gene: TRBD2

CDR3 protein: CASTLGGRLETQYF
CDR3 DNA: TGCGCCAGCACCTTGGGCGGCCGATTAGAGACCCAGTACTTC
J gene: TRBJ2-5
V gene: TRBV5-1
clone size: .
D gene: .

CDR3 protein: CASSHEGTANYNSPLHF
CDR3 DNA: TGCGCCAGCAGCCATGAAGGGACAGCCAACTATAATTCACCCCTCCACTTT
J gene: TRBJ1-6
V gene: TRBV4-1
clone size: .
D gene: TRBD1

CDR3 protein: CASSLLTGDYGYTF
CDR3 DNA: TGCGCCAGCAGCCTACTGACAGGTGACTATGGCTACACCTTC
J gene: TRBJ1-2
V gene: TRBV5-1
clone size: .
D gene: .

CDR3 protein: CASSLSGSGYEQYF
CDR3 DNA: TGCGCCAGCAGCCTGAGCGGTTCGGGGTACGAGCAGTACTTC
J gene: TRBJ2-7
V gene: TRBV5-1
clone size: .
D gene: .

CDR3 protein: CASSIFIGTGVAGGYTF
CDR3 DNA: TGTGCCAGTAGTATATTCATAGGGACAGGGGTTGCTGGTGGCTACACCTTC
J gene: TRBJ1-2
V gene: TRBV19
clone size: .
D gene: TRBD1

CDR3 protein: CASSLLPGLAGGADTQYF
CDR3 DNA: TGTGCCAGCAGTTTACTACCGGGACTAGCGGGAGGAGCAGATACGCAGTATTTT
J gene: TRBJ2-3
V gene: TRBV27
clone size: .
D gene: TRBD2

CDR3 protein: CASSSKGGGYGYTF
CDR3 DNA: TGTGCCAGCAGTTCGAAAGGGGGAGGCTATGGCTACACCTTC
J gene: TRBJ1-2
V gene: TRBV27
clone size: .
D gene: .

CDR3 protein: CASSILAGHTDTQYF
CDR3 DNA: TGTGCCAGTAGTATACTAGCGGGCCACACAGATACGCAGTATTTT
J gene: TRBJ2-3
V gene: TRBV19
clone size: .
D gene: TRBD2

CDR3 protein: CASSSGVEPLYF
CDR3 DNA: TGTGCCAGCAGCTCGGGTGTGGAGCCCCTCTACTTC
J gene: TRBJ2-7
V gene: TRBV7-6
clone size: .
D gene: .

CDR3 protein: CASSLGLAETYNEQFF
CDR3 DNA: TGCGCCAGCAGCTTAGGACTAGCGGAGACTTACAATGAGCAGTTCTTC
J gene: TRBJ2-1
V gene: TRBV5-1
clone size: .
D gene: TRBD2